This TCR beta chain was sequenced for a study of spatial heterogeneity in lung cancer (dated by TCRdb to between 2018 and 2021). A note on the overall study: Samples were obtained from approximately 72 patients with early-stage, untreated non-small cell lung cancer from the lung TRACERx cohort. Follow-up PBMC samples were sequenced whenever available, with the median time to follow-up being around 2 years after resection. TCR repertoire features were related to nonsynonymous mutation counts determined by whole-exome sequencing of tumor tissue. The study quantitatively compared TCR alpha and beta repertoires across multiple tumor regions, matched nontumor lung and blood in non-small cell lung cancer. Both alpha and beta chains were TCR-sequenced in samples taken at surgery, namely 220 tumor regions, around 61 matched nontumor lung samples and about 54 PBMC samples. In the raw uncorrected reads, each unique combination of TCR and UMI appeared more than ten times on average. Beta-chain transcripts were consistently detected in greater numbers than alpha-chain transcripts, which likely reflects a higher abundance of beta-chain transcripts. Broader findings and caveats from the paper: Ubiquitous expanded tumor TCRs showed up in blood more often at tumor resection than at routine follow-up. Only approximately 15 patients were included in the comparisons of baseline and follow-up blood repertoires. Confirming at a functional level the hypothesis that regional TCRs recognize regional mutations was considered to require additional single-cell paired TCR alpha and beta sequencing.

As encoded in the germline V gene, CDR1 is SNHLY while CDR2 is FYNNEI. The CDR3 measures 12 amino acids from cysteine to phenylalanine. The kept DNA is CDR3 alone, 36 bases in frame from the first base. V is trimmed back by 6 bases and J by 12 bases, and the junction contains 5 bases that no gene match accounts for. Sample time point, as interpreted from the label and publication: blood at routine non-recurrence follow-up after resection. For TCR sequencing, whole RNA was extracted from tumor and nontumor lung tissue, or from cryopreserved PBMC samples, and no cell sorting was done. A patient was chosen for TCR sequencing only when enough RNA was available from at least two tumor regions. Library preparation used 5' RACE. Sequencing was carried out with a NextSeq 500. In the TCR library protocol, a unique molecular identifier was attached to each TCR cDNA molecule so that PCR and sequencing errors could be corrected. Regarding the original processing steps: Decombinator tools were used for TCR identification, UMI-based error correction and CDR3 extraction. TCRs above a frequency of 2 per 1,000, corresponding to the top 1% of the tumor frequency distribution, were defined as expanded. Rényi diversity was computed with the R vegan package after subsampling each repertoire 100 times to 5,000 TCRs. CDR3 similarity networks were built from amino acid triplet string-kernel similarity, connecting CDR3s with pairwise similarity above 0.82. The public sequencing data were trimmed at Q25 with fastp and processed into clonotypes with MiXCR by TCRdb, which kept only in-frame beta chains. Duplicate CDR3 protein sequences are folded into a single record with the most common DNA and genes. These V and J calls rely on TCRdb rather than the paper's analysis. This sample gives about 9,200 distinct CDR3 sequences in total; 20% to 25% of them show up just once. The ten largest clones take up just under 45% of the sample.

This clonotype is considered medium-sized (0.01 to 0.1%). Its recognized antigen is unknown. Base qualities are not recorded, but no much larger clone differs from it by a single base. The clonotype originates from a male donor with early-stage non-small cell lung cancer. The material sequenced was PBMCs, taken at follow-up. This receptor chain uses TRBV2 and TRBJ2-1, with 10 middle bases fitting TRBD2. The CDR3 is CASRPGLATQFF. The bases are TGTGCCAGCAGGCCGGGACTAGCGACGCAGTTCTTC.